This TCR beta chain was obtained from a study of blood T cell repertoires in COVID-19. Across the whole study: COVID-19 samples, acute and convalescent, were from the United States, Italy and Spain. Sample material is recorded as cDNA or gDNA derived from T cells, B-cell-depleted T cells, or PBMCs.

The authors' processing: Scientists estimated how many nucleated cells there were by amplifying reference gene primers. The protocol was immunoSEQ multiplex PCR, while the TCRdb copy is restricted to in-frame clones and leaves out a portion. The V and J calls and clone size come from that table; D and trimming were worked out from the DNA. The table lists some 150,000 clones, 79% of them singletons. Germline trimming cut 6 bases from V and 5 bases from J; bases unmatched to any gene: 4. The germline CDR1 and CDR2 sequences are SEHNR and FQNEAQ (reference sequence). This CDR3 contains 14 residues. The chain uses TRBV7-9 and TRBJ2-2; the match to TRBD1 covers 9 bases. The receptor was derived from a man aged 45-60 years with active or convalescent COVID-19. The sequenced sample consisted of peripheral blood. CDR3: CASRPGTGTGELFF. The CDR3 DNA is TGTGCCAGCAGACCCGGGACAGGGACCGGGGAGCTGTTTTTT.